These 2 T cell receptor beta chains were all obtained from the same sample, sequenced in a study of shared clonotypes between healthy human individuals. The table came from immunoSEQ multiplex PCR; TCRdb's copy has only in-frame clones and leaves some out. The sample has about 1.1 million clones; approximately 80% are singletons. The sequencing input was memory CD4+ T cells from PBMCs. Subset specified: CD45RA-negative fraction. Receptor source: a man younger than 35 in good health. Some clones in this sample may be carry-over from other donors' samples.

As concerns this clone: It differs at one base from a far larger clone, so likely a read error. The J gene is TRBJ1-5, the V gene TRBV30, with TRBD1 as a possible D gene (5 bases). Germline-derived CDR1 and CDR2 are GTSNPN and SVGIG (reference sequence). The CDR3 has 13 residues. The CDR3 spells CAWSVGGDQPQNF. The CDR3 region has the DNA TGTGCCTGGAGTGTTGGAGGGGATCAGCCCCAGAATTTT.

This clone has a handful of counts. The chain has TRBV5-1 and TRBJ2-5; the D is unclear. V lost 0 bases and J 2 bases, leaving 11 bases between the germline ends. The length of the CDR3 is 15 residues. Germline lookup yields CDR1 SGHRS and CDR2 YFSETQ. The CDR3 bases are TGCGCCAGCAGCTTGGCCTTGGCAAAACAAGAGACCCAGTACTTC. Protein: CASSLALAKQETQYF. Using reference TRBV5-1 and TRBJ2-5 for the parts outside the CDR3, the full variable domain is KAGVTQTPRYLIKTRGQQVTLSCSPISGHRSVSWYQQTPGQGLQFLFEYFSETQRNKGNFPGRFSGRQFSNSRSEMNVSTLELGDSALYLCASSLALAKQETQYFGPGTRLLVL.